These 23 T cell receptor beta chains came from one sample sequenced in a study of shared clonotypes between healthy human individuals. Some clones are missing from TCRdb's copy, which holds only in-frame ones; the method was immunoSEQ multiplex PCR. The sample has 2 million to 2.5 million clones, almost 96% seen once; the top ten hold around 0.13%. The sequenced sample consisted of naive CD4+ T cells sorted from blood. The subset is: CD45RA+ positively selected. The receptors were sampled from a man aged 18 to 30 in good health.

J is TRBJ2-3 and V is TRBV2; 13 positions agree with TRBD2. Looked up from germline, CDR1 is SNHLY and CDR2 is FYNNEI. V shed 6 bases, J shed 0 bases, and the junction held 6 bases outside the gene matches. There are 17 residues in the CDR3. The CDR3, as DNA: TGTGCCAGCAGCCGACTAGCGGGAGGTATGAGCACAGATACGCAGTATTTT. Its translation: CASSRLAGGMSTDTQYF. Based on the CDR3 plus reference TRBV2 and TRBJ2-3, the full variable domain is EPEVTQTPSHQVTQMGQEVILRCVPISNHLYFYWYRQILGQKVEFLVSFYNNEISEKSEIFDDQFSVERPDGSNFTLKIRSTKLEDSAMYFCASSRLAGGMSTDTQYFGPGTRLTVL.

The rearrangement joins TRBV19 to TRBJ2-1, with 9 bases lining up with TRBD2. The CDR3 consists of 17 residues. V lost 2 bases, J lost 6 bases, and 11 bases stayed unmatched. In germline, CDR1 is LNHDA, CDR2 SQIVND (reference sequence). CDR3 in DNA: TGTGCCAGTAGTATAACCCTGGCGGGAGGGCCCATCAATGAGCAGTTCTTC. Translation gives CASSITLAGGPINEQFF.

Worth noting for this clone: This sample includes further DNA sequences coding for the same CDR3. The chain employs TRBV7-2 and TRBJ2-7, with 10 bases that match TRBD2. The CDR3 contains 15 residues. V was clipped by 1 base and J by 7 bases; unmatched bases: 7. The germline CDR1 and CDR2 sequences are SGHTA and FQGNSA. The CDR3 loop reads CASSLGLAGVGEQYF. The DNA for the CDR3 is TGTGCCAGCAGCTTAGGTCTAGCGGGAGTGGGAGAGCAGTACTTC.

The CDR3 here is CASSPGIPLETQYF. The CDR3 nucleotides are TGTGCCAGCTCACCAGGGATTCCCTTAGAGACCCAGTACTTC. This chain joins TRBV18 and TRBJ2-5; no clear D gene. The CDR3 covers 14 residues. Germline V gene sequence: CDR1 KGHSH, CDR2 LQKENI. V lost 2 bases and J lost 4, with 11 bases in between.

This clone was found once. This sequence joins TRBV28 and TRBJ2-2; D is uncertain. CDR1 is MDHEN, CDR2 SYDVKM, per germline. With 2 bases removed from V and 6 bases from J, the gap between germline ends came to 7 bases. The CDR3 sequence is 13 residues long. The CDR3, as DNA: TGTGCCAGCAGTTTAAGGGAACCCGGGGAGCTGTTTTTT. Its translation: CASSLREPGELFF. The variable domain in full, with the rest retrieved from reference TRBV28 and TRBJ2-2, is DVKVTQSSRYLVKRTGEKVFLECVQDMDHENMFWYRQDPGLGLRLIYFSYDVKMKEKGDIPEGYSVSREKKERFSLILESASTNQTSMYLCASSLREPGELFFGEGSRLTVL.

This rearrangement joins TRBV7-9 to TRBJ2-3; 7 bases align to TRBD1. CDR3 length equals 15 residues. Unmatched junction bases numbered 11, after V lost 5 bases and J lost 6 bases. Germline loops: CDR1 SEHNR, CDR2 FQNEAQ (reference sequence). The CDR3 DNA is TGTGCCAGCAGCCCAGCAAACAGGGGATTGGATACGCAGTATTTT. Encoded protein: CASSPANRGLDTQYF.

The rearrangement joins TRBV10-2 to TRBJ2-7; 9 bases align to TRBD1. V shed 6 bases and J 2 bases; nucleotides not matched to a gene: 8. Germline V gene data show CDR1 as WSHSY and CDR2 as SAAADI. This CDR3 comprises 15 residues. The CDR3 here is CASSARQGGPYEQYF. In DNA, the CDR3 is TGCGCCAGCAGCGCCCGACAGGGGGGACCCTACGAGCAGTACTTC.

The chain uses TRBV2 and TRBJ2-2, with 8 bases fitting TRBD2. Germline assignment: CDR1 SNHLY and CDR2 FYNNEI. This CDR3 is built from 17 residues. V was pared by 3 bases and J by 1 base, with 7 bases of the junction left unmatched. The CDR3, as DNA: TGTGCCAGCAGTGATTCTGCTAGCGGGTGGAACACCGGGGAGCTGTTTTTT. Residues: CASSDSASGWNTGELFF.

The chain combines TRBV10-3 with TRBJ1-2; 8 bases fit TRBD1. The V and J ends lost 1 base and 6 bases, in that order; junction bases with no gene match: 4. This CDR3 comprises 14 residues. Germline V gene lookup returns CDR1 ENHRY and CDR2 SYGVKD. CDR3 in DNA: TGTGCCATCAGTGAGTTCGACAGGGGAGATGGCTACACCTTC. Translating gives CAISEFDRGDGYTF.

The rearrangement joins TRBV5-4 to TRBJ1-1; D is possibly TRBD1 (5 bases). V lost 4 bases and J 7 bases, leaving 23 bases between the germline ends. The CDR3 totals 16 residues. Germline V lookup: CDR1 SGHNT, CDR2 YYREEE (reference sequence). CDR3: CASSLQTLPGNGEAFF. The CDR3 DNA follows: TGTGCCAGCAGCCTTCAAACCCTCCCAGGGAACGGTGAAGCTTTCTTT.

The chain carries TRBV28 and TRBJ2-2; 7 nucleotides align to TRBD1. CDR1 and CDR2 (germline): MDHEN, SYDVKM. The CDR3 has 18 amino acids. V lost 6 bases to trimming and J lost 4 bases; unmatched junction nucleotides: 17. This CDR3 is CASRYTAGAGGSTGELFF. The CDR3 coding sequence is TGTGCCAGCAGATATACGGCTGGGGCAGGGGGAAGCACCGGGGAGCTGTTTTTT.

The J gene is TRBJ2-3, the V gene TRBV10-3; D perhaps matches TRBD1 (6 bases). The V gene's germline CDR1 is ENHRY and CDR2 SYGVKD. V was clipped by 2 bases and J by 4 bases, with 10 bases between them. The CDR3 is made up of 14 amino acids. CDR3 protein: CAISEAPGADTQYF. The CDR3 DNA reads TGTGCCATCAGTGAGGCCCCAGGGGCAGATACGCAGTATTTT.

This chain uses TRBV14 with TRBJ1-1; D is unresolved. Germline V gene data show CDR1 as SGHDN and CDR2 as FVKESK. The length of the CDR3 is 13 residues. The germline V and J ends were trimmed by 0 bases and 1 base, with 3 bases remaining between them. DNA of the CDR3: TGTGCCAGCAGCCAAGACCCGAACACTGAAGCTTTCTTT. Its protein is CASSQDPNTEAFF.

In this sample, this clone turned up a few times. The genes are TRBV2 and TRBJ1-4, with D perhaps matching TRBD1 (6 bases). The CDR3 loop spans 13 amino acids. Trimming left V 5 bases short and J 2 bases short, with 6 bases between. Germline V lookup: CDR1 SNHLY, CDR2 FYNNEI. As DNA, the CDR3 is TGTGCCAGCAGTAGGGGGACTAATGAAAAACTGTTTTTT. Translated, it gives CASSRGTNEKLFF.

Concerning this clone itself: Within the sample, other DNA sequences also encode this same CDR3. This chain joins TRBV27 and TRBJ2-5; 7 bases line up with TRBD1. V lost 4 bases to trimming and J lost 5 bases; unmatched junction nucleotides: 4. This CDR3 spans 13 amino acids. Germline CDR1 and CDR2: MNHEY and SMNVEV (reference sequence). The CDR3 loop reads CASSYRGRETQYF. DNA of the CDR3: TGTGCCAGCAGTTACAGGGGTCGGGAGACCCAGTACTTC.

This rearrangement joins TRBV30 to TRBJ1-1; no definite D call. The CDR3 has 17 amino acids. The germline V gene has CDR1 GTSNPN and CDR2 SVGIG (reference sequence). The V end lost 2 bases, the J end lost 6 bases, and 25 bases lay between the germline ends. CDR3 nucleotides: TGTGCCTGGAGTTCTCCTTACAAATCCTCCGTGAGCGCTGAAGCTTTCTTT. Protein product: CAWSSPYKSSVSAEAFF. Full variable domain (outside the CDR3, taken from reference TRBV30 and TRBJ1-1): SQTIHQWPATLVQPVGSPLSLECTVEGTSNPNLYWYRQAAGRGLQLLFYSVGIGQISSEVPQNLSASRPQDRQFILSSKKLLLSDSGFYLCAWSSPYKSSVSAEAFFGQGTRLTVV.

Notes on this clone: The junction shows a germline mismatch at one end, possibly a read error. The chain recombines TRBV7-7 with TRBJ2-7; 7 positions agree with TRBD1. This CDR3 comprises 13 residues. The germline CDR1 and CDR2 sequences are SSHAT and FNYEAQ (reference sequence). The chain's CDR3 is CASSFGDRDEQYF. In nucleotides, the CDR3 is TGTGCTAGCAGCTTCGGCGACAGGGACGAGCAGTACTTC.

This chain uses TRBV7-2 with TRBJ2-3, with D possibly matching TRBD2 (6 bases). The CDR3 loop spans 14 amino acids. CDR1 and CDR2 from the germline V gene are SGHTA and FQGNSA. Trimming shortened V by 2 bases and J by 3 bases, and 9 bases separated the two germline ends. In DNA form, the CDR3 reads TGTGCCAGCAGCTTAAATGGGGGGACAGATACGCAGTATTTT. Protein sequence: CASSLNGGTDTQYF.

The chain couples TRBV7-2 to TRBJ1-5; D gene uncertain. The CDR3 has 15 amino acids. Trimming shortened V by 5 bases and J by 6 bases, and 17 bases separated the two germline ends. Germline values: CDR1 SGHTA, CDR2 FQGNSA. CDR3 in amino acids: CASSLGWIMGQPQHF. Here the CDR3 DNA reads TGTGCCAGCAGCCTGGGGTGGATCATGGGTCAGCCCCAGCATTTT.

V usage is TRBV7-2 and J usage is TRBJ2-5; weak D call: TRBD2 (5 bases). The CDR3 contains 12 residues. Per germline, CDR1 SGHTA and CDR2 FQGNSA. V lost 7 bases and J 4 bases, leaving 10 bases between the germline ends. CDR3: CASTLRGETQYF. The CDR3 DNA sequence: TGTGCCAGCACCCTCCGGGGAGAGACCCAGTACTTC. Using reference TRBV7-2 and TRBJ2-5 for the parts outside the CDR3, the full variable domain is GAGVSQSPSNKVTEKGKDVELRCDPISGHTALYWYRQSLGQGLEFLIYFQGNSAPDKSGLPSDRFSAERTGGSVSTLTIQRTQQEDSAVYLCASTLRGETQYFGPGTRLLVL.

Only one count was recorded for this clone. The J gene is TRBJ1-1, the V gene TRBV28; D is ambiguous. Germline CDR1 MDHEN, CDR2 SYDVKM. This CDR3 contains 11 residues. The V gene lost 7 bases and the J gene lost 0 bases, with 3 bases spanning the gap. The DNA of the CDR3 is TGTGCCAGCATCGTGAACACTGAAGCTTTCTTT. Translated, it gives CASIVNTEAFF.

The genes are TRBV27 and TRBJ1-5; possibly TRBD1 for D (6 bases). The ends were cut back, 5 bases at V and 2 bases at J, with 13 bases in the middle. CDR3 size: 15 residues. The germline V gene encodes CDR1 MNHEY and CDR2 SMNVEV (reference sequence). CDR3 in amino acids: CASSVEGQGNQPQHF. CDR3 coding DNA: TGTGCCAGCAGTGTAGAGGGACAAGGCAATCAGCCCCAGCATTTT.

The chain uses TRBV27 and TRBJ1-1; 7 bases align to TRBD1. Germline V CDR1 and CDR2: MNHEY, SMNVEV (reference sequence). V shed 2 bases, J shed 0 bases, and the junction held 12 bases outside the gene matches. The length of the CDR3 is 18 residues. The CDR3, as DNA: TGTGCCAGCAGTTTAGGAGGGGGCCGGACGAAAGTGAACACTGAAGCTTTCTTT. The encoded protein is CASSLGGGRTKVNTEAFF.